This T cell receptor (beta chain) was captured in a study of T cell responses to AZD1222 COVID-19 vaccine. On this clone: Its target is unknown.

The study, taken as a whole, reports: Two AZD1222 administrations were followed by greater Spike-specific TCR breadth and depth. Most donors were white British and more were female, and clonal diversity was possibly underestimated. Mapped onto spike, vaccine-associated CD4 TCRs spanned it and were dominant at 160-218 and 743-854.

Measured with immunoSEQ multiplex PCR; TCRdb has only the in-frame clones, and not every one. The table lists around 150,000 clones, around 89% of them singletons. The CDR3 is 16 amino acids. V lost 4 bases to trimming and J lost 0 bases, with 13 bases between them. Germline values: CDR1 SGDLS, CDR2 YYNGEE. The chain couples TRBV9 to TRBJ2-2; D is undetermined. The material was peripheral blood, obtained on day 0 of MenACWY control vaccination. This receptor was identified in an adult in good health. The CDR3 loop reads CASSTGWLTNTGELFF. CDR3 bases: TGTGCCAGCAGCACTGGTTGGCTGACGAACACCGGGGAGCTGTTTTTT.